The sequence of this T cell receptor (beta chain) was determined in a study of neurological immune-mediated disorders. The study's findings and limits: Any association between clinical or MRI features and the multiple sclerosis repertoire cluster was absent.

Template-switch 5'RACE cDNA synthesis added a 10-nucleotide unique molecular identifier. TCRdb analysed the 5' RACE reads with MiXCR anew, one entry per CDR3 protein. The sample shows 50,000 to 65,000 distinct CDR3 sequences, approximately 3.8% of them seen only once. Germline assignment: CDR1 DFQATT and CDR2 SNEGSKA (reference sequence). The CDR3 is made up of 15 amino acids. J was trimmed by 7 bases and V by 6 bases; bases with no gene match: 8. This clonotype was seen repeatedly, ten times or more. Its specificity is not known. The sequence derives from a man in his thirties or forties with multiple sclerosis. This chain joins TRBV20-1 and TRBJ2-2; TRBD2 aligns across 13 bases. Sequenced sample: PBMCs. The CDR3 DNA follows: TGCAGTGCAAAGACTAGCGGGAGGTTTGGCGGGGAGCTGTTTTTT. Translating it yields CSAKTSGRFGGELFF.